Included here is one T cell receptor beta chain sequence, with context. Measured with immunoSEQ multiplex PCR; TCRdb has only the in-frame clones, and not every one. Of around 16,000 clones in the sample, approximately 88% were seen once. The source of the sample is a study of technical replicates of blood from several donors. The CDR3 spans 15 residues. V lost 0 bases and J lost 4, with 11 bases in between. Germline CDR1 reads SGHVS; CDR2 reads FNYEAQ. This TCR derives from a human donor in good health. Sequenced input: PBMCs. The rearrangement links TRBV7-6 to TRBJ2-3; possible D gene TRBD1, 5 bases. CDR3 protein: CASSLAGAGADTQYF. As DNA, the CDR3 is TGTGCCAGCAGCTTAGCTGGGGCAGGCGCAGATACGCAGTATTTT.